This paragraph covers one T cell receptor beta chain sequence. Antigen: not known. Germline CDR1 is SGHRS and CDR2 is YFSETQ. Trimming removed 0 bases from V and 5 bases from J, with 14 bases in between. The CDR3 is 15 amino acids. MiXCR was run by TCRdb on the 5' RACE reads, yielding one entry per CDR3 protein. In the table there are a few hundred thousand distinct CDR3 sequences, 25% of which are singletons. These data come from a study of T-cell memory formation after mild COVID-19. Study conclusions and caveats: Researchers could not confirm that second-wave clones peaking on day 37 targeted SARS-CoV-2.

Sequencing used PBMCs or a T cell subset sorted from them (not recorded which). The chain joins TRBV5-1 to TRBJ1-1, with D uncertain. The receptor was isolated from an adult woman who had mild COVID-19 (a few samples of this study predate the infection). Cell type and time point are not known. The CDR3 reads CASSLVADGETEAFF. The CDR3 DNA sequence: TGCGCCAGCAGCTTGGTCGCGGACGGAGAGACTGAAGCTTTCTTT.